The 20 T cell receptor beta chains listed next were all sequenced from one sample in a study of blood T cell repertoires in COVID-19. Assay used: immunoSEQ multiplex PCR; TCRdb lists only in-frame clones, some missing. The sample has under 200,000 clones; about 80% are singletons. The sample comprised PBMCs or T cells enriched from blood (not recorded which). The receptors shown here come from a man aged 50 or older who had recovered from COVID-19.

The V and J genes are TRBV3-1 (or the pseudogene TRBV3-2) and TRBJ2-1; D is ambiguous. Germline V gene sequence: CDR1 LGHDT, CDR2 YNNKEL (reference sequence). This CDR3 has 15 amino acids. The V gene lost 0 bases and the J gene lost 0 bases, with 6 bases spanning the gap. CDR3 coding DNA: TGTGCCAGCAGCCAAGATTCCCACTCCTACAATGAGCAGTTCTTC. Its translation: CASSQDSHSYNEQFF.

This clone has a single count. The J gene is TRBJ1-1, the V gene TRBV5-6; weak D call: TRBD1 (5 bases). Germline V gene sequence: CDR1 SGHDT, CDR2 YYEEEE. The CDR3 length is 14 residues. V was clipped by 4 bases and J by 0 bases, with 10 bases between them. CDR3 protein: CASSPQAMNTEAFF. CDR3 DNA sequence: TGTGCCAGCAGCCCACAGGCAATGAACACTGAAGCTTTCTTT. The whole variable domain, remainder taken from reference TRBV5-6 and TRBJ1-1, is DAGVTQSPTHLIKTRGQQVTLRCSPKSGHDTVSWYQQALGQGPQFIFQYYEEEERQRGNFPDRFSGHQFPNYSSELNVNALLLGDSALYLCASSPQAMNTEAFFGQGTRLTVV.

CDR3 region: CASSTQGGPYEQYF. CDR3 nucleotides: TGCGCCAGCAGCACACAGGGAGGGCCCTACGAGCAGTACTTC. The chain links TRBV5-1 to TRBJ2-7; the D gene is possibly TRBD2 (7 bases). Trimming left V 4 bases short and J 2 bases short, with 13 bases between. CDR3 length: 14 amino acids. Germline CDR1 reads SGHRS; CDR2 reads YFSETQ.

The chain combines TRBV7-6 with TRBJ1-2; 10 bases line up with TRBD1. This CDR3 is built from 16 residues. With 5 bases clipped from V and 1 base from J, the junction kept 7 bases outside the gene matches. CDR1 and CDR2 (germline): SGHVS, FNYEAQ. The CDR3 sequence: CASSSGTGADNYGYTF. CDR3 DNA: TGTGCCAGCAGCAGCGGGACAGGGGCCGATAACTATGGCTACACCTTC. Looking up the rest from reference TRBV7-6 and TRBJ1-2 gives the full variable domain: GAGVSQSPRYKVTKRGQDVALRCDPISGHVSLYWYRQALGQGPEFLTYFNYEAQQDKSGLPNDRFSAERPEGSISTLTIQRTEQRDSAMYRCASSSGTGADNYGYTFGSGTRLTVV.

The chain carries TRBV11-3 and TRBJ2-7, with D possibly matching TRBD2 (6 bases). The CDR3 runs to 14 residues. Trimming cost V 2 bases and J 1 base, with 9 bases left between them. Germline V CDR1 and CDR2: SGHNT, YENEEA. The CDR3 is CASSLSGTSYEQYF. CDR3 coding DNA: TGTGCCAGCAGCTTAAGTGGGACTTCCTACGAGCAGTACTTC.

The CDR3 loop reads CASSYGREGVGEKLFF. CDR3 bases: TGTGCCAGCAGTTATGGCCGCGAGGGGGTTGGGGAAAAACTGTTTTTT. The chain recombines TRBV6-5 with TRBJ1-4; D is perhaps TRBD1 (6 bases). The CDR3 totals 16 residues. Germline lookup yields CDR1 MNHEY and CDR2 SVGAGI. V was cut by 3 bases and J by 8 bases, with 19 bases left in between.

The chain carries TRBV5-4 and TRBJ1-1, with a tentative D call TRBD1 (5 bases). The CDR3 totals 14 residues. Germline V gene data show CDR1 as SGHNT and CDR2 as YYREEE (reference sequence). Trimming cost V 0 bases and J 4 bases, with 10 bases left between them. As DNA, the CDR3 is TGTGCCAGCAGCTTGGGGGGGGAATCCACTGAAGCTTTCTTT. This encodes CASSLGGESTEAFF. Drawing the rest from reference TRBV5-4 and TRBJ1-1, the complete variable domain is ETGVTQSPTHLIKTRGQQVTLRCSSQSGHNTVSWYQQALGQGPQFIFQYYREEENGRGNFPPRFSGLQFPNYSSELNVNALELDDSALYLCASSLGGESTEAFFGQGTRLTVV.

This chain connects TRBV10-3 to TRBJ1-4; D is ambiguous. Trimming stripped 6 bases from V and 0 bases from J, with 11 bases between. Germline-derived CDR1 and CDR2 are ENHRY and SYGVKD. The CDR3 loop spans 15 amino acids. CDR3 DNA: TGTGCCATCAGATCAGACGGAGCAACTAATGAAAAACTGTTTTTT. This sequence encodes CAIRSDGATNEKLFF.

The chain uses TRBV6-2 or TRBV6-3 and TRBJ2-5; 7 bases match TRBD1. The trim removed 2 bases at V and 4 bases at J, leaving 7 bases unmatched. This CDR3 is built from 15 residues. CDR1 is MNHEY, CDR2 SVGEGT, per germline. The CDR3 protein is CASSYQDRVGETQYF. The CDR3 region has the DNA TGTGCCAGCAGTTACCAAGACAGGGTTGGAGAGACCCAGTACTTC.

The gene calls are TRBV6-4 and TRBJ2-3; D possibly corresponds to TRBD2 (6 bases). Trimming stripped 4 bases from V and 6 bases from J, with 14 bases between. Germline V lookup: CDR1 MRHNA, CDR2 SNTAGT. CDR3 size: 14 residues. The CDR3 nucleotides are TGTGCCAGCAGTGGGGGGACTTTGCCGGATACGCAGTATTTT. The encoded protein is CASSGGTLPDTQYF.

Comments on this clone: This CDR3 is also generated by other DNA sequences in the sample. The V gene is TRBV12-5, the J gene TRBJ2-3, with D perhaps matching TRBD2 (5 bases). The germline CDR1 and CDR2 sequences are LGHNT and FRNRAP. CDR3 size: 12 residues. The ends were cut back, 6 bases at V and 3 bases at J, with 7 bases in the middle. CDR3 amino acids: CASGPGTDTQYF. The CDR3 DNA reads TGTGCTAGTGGCCCGGGGACAGATACGCAGTATTTT.

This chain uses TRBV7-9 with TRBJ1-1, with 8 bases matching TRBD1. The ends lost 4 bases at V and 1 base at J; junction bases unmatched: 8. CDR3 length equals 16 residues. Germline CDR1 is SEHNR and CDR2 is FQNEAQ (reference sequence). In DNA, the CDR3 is TGTGCCAGCAGCTCACTTCCCGGGACAGGGAACACTGAAGCTTTCTTT. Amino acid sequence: CASSSLPGTGNTEAFF.

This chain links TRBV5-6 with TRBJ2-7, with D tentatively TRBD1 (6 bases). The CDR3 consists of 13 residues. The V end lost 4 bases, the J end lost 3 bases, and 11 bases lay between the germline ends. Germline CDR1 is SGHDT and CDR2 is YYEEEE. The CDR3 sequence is CASSPNRVYEQYF. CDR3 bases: TGTGCCAGCAGCCCAAACAGGGTCTACGAGCAGTACTTC. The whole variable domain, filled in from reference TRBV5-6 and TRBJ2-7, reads DAGVTQSPTHLIKTRGQQVTLRCSPKSGHDTVSWYQQALGQGPQFIFQYYEEEERQRGNFPDRFSGHQFPNYSSELNVNALLLGDSALYLCASSPNRVYEQYFGPGTRLTVT.

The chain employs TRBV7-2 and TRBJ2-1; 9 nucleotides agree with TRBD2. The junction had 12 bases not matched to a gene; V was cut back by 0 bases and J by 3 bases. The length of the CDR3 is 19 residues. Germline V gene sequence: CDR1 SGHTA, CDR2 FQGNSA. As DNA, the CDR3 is TGTGCCAGCAGCTTAGCGAAAAGCGGGGGGTCCTCAGTCTACAATGAGCAGTTCTTC. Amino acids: CASSLAKSGGSSVYNEQFF.

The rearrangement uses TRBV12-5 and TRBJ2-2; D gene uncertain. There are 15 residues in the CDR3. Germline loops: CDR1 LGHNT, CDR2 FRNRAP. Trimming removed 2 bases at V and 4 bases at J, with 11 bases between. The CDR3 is CASGLPSTVTGELFF. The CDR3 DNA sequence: TGTGCTAGTGGTTTGCCCTCGACTGTCACCGGGGAGCTGTTTTTT.

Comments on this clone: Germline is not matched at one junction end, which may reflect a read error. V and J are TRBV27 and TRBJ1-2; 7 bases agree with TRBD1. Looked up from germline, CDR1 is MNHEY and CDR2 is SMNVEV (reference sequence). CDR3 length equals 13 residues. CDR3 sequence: CASTLRQGQGYTF. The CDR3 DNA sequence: TGTGCCAGCACTTTAAGACAGGGCCAAGGCTACACCTTC.

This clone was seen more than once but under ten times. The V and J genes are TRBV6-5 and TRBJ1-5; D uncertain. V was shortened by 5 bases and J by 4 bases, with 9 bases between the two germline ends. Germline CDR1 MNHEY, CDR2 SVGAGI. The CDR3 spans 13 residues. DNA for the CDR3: TGTGCCAGCAGTAATAACAGAAATCAGCCCCAGCATTTT. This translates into CASSNNRNQPQHF.

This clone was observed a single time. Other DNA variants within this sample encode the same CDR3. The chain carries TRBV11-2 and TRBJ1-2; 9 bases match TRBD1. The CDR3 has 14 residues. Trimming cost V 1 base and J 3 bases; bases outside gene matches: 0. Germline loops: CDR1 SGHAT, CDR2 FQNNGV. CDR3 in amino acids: CASSLGTGDYGYTF. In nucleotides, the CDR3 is TGTGCCAGCAGCTTAGGGACAGGGGACTATGGCTACACCTTC.

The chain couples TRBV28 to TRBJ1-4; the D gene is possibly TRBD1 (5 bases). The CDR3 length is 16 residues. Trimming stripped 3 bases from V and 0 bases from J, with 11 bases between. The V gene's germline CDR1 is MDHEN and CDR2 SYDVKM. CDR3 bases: TGTGCCAGCAGTTTCGCCGGGACTGCAACTAATGAAAAACTGTTTTTT. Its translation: CASSFAGTATNEKLFF.

The chain's CDR3 is CASSEEVRSTQYF. For the CDR3, the DNA is TGTGCCAGCAGTGAGGAGGTCCGGAGTACGCAGTATTTT. This chain links TRBV6-1 with TRBJ2-3, with D perhaps matching TRBD2 (5 bases). V was cut by 3 bases and J by 8 bases, with 12 bases left in between. This CDR3 has 13 amino acids. In germline, CDR1 is MNHNS, CDR2 SASEGT.